This TCR beta chain comes out of a study of cytomegalovirus exposure and HLA in healthy donors. Study-level findings and limits: Association with HLA alleles at 0.05 false discovery rate was found for 15,000 or so TCR beta sequences in a later analysis. The classifier was said to identify cytomegalovirus status with high specificity and sensitivity. When presence/absence was analysed, sequencing depth was taken to be roughly uniform across donors.

In regard to this clone: Its cognate antigen is unknown.

PCR primers comprised 60 Vbeta and 13 Jbeta primers. The table came from immunoSEQ multiplex PCR; TCRdb's copy has only in-frame clones and leaves some out. This sample carries about 130,000 clones, 75% to 85% of them seen once, and the ten largest clones take 1%. The germline V gene encodes CDR1 SNHLY and CDR2 FYNNEI. V was shortened by 5 bases and J by 4 bases, with 15 bases between the two germline ends. The CDR3 has 14 amino acids. What was sequenced was PBMCs. The sequence was obtained from a middle-aged man in good health and CMV-seronegative. This chain joins TRBV2 and TRBJ2-7; D unclear. CDR3 coding DNA: TGTGCCAGCAGTCTAAGCCAGGCTCTATACGAGCAGTACTTC. This translates into CASSLSQALYEQYF.